The present T cell receptor (beta chain) was sequenced within a study of a mutant IDH1 vaccine in newly diagnosed glioma. As for the study in general: Patients had received radiotherapy, temozolomide, or both previously, most receiving both.

Clones were sequenced by immunoSEQ multiplex PCR, and TCRdb holds only the in-frame ones, with some missing. The table shows tens of thousands of clones, with roughly four fifths occurring only once. About this clone: The target antigen is unknown.

Study-level findings and limits: Patients mounted vaccine-induced immune responses in 93.3% of cases. There seemed to be no relation between pseudoprogression and changes in top peripheral T cell clonotypes.

The junction had 10 bases not matched to a gene; V was cut back by 4 bases and J by 4 bases. This CDR3 has 16 amino acids. Germline V gene data show CDR1 as LGHNA and CDR2 as YNFKEQ. The time point was: baseline, week 1 (first vaccination visit). Treatment in this sample: pre-vaccination baseline after standard-of-care therapy. Donors had new WHO grade 3 or 4 IDH1-mutant, ATRX-lost astrocytomas. Sequences were derived from PBMCs, sampled from a glioma patient treated with radiotherapy, temozolomide or both. The J gene is TRBJ1-5, the V gene TRBV4-2; 7 nucleotides align to TRBD1. The sequence was obtained from a woman between 45 and 60 years old with glioma. The DNA for the CDR3 is TGTGCCAGCAGCCCCCGCCGACAGGGACGAAATCAGCCCCAGCATTTT. Amino acid sequence: CASSPRRQGRNQPQHF.